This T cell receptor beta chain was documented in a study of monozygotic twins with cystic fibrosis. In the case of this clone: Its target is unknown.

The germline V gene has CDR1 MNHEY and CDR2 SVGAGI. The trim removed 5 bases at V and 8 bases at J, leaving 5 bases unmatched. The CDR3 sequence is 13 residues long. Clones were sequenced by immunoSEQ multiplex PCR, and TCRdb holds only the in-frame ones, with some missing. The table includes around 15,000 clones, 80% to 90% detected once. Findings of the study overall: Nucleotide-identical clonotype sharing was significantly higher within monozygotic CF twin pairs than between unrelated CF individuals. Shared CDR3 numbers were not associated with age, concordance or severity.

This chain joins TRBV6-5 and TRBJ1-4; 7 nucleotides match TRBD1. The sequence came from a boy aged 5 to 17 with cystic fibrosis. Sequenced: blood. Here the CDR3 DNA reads TGTGCCAGCAGTAACGACAGGGCCGAAAAACTGTTTTTT. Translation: CASSNDRAEKLFF.